The clone carrying this TCR beta chain has just one count. The data derive from a study of sequential checkpoint blockade in melanoma. Study-level background: Randomization was 1:1 between first-line nivolumab→ipilimumab and ipilimumab→nivolumab. Both treatment sequences were followed by maintenance nivolumab.

Treatment of the sample: randomized to nivolumab then ipilimumab (arm A) or the reverse (arm B). DNA-damaging chemotherapy had not been given to any patient beforehand. TCRdb's copy holds only in-frame clones and misses some; the assay was immunoSEQ multiplex PCR. The repertoire includes some 22,000 clones, roughly 80% of them detected once, and roughly a tenth sits in the top ten. The CDR3 spans 12 residues. The trim removed 4 bases at V and 12 bases at J, leaving 4 bases unmatched. CDR1 and CDR2 from the germline V gene are SGHDT and YYEEEE. This receptor was taken from a human donor with melanoma. This sequence joins TRBV5-6 and TRBJ2-1; TRBD1 aligns across 10 bases. This sample comprised CD8+ T cells sorted from blood (inferred from file names), obtained from a patient given nivolumab and ipilimumab in sequence. CDR3 sequence: CASSLDRGPQFF. The CDR3 DNA reads as TGTGCCAGCAGCCTAGACAGGGGGCCGCAGTTCTTC.